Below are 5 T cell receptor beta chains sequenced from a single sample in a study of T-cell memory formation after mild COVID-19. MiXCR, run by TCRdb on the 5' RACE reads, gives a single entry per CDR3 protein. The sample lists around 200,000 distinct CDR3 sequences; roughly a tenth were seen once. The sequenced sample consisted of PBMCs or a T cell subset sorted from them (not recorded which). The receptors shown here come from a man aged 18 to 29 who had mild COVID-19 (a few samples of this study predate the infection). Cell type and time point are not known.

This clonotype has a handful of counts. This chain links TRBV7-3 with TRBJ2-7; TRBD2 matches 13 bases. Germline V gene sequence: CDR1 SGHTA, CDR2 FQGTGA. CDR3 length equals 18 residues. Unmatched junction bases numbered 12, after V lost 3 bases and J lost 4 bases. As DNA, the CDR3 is TGTGCCAGCAGCTTTCGCCTCGGGACTAGCGGGGCGACTTACGAGCAGTACGTC. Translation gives CASSFRLGTSGATYEQYV.

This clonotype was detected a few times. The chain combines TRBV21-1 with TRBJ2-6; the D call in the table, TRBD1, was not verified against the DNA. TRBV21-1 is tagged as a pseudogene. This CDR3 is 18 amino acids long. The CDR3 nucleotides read TGTGCCAGCAGCAAAGTTGGGGACAGGGACGCTGGGGCCAACGTCCTGACTTTC. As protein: CASSKVGDRDAGANVLTF.

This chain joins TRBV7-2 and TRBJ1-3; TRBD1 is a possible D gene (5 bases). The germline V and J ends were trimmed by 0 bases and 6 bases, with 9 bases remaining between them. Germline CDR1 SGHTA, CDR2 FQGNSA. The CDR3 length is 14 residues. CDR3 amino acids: CASSLAGEENTIYF. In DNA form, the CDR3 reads TGTGCCAGCAGCTTAGCAGGGGAGGAAAACACCATATATTTT.

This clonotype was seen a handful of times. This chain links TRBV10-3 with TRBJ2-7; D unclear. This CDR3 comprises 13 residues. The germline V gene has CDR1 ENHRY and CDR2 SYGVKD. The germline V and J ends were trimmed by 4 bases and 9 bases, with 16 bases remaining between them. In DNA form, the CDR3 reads TGTGCCATCAGTGCTGTCCCTTCAATCGGGCAGTACTTC. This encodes CAISAVPSIGQYF.

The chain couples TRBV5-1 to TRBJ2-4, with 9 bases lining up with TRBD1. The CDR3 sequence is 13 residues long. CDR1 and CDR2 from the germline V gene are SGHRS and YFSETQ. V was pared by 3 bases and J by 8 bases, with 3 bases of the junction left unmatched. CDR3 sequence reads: CASSSGQGDIQYF. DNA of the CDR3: TGCGCCAGCAGCTCGGGACAGGGTGACATTCAGTACTTC.